A selection of T cell receptor beta chains follows, all from one sample in a study of T cells in Graves' hyperthyroidism and ophthalmopathy. TCRdb redid the calling of the multiplex PCR reads with MiXCR, one entry per CDR3 protein. Of 540,000 or so distinct CDR3 sequences listed, about half are singletons. Sequenced sample: peripheral blood or thyroid tissue (not recorded which). These receptors all come from an adult woman with Graves' disease, either hyperthyroidism or ophthalmopathy (not recorded which). CDR3s include the opening cysteine and the closing phenylalanine or tryptophan. A D gene is named only where the DNA matches it firmly. The size of a clone is reported for some rows only, either as once, few or many, or as a class for expanded clones.

TRBV14	few	NA	TRBJ2-5	TGTGCCAGCAGCCAAGGACTCAGGGGATTTGAGACCCAGTACTTC	CASSQGLRGFETQYF
TRBV24-1	few	NA	TRBJ2-3	TGTGCCACTCAAACTAGTTTCCCCACAGATACGCAGTATTTT	CATQTSFPTDTQYF
TRBV25-1	NA	NA	TRBJ1-3	TGTGCCAGCAGTGCTTGGGGATCTGGAAACACCATATATTTT	CASSAWGSGNTIYF
TRBV29-1	many	NA	TRBJ1-1	TGCAGCGTCTGCAGGACGGTGAACACTGAAGCTTTCTTT	CSVCRTVNTEAFF
TRBV2	NA	NA	TRBJ2-5	TGTGCCAGCAGCGTTGAAACTAGGGAGTCGGAGACCCAGTACTTC	CASSVETRESETQYF
TRBV5-1	NA	NA	TRBJ2-2	TGCGCCAGCAGCTTGAGGGGCGGGGCGAACACCGGGGAGCTGTTTTTT	CASSLRGGANTGELFF
TRBV5-1	NA	NA	TRBJ1-1	TGCGCCAGCAGCTGGAGGGGTCCGAACACTGAAGCTTTCTTT	CASSWRGPNTEAFF
TRBV2	NA	TRBD2	TRBJ2-7	TGTGCCAGCAGATCGACTAGCGCCTACGAGCAGTACTTC	CASRSTSAYEQYF
TRBV5-1	many	NA	TRBJ2-7	TGCGCCAGCAGCTTGGAGGGGAAGGCCGAGCAGTACTTC	CASSLEGKAEQYF
TRBV20-1	NA	TRBD2	TRBJ2-5	TGCAGTGCTATGGCGGGAGCGCTGGAGACCCAGTACTTC	CSAMAGALETQYF
TRBV12-3/TRBV12-4	once	TRBD1	TRBJ2-7	TGTGCCAGCAGTTGGCCGGGACAGGGAGTATCCGAGCAGTACTTC	CASSWPGQGVSEQYF
TRBV5-6	NA	NA	TRBJ1-2	TGTGCCAGCAGCTTGCTTTCGGGGGTTCATGGCTACACCTTC	CASSLLSGVHGYTF
TRBV11-2	many	NA	TRBJ2-7	TGTGCCAGCAGCTTACCTCGGGACCGCTTCTACGAGCAGTACTTC	CASSLPRDRFYEQYF
TRBV12-3/TRBV12-4	many	TRBD2	TRBJ2-2	TGTGCCAGCAGGGGGCGGGAGGTCGGGGAGCTGTTTTTT	CASRGREVGELFF
TRBV6-9	many	NA	TRBJ1-5	TGTGCCAGCTTTTGGCTCTCAAGCAATCAGCCCCAGCATTTT	CASFWLSSNQPQHF
TRBV4-2	NA	NA	TRBJ1-2	TGTGCCAGCAGCCAGAACAGGGATAACTATGGCTACACCTTC	CASSQNRDNYGYTF
TRBV29-1	few	NA	TRBJ1-5	TGCAGCGTTAGAACAGGGCCCGATCAGCCCCAGCATTTT	CSVRTGPDQPQHF
TRBV5-1	NA	TRBD1	TRBJ1-1	TGCGCCAGCAGCGGGTCAGGGGGGGTCACTGAAGCTTTCTTT	CASSGSGGVTEAFF
TRBV10-3	NA	TRBD2	TRBJ2-2	TGTGCCAGCAACGAAGGGTGGCGGGAGGCGAAAAGGACCGGGGAGCTGTTTTTT	CASNEGWREAKRTGELFF
TRBV15	few	NA	TRBJ1-1	TGTGCCACCAGCAGGGCCCCGGAACCTAGGGACACTGAAGCTTTCTTT	CATSRAPEPRDTEAFF
TRBV10-3	NA	NA	TRBJ2-2	TGTGCCATCAGGGTGGTGACCGGGGAGCTGTTTTTT	CAIRVVTGELFF
TRBV25-1	NA	TRBD1	TRBJ2-5	TGTGCCAGCAGTGAGTGGACAGGGAAGGGCGAGACCCAGTACTTC	CASSEWTGKGETQYF
TRBV18	NA	NA	TRBJ1-2	TGTGCCAGCTCACCACGCGACCCTAACCCCTATGGCTACACCTTC	CASSPRDPNPYGYTF
TRBV7-9	once	TRBD2	TRBJ2-1	TGTGCCAGCAGCTTGGGAGCTAGCGGACTCAATGAGCAGTTCTTC	CASSLGASGLNEQFF
TRBV5-1	NA	TRBD1	TRBJ2-7	TGCGCCAGCAGCCACGGGACAGGGGGCGCCGAGCAGTACTTC	CASSHGTGGAEQYF
TRBV20-1	NA	TRBD1	TRBJ1-2	TGCAGTGCCAAGCCAGCCACGGGACAGGGTGGTCTTGGCTACACCTTC	CSAKPATGQGGLGYTF
TRBV12-3/TRBV12-4	many	TRBD1	TRBJ2-7	TGTGCCAGCGACGCCGGGACAGGGTACGAGCAGTACTTC	CASDAGTGYEQYF
TRBV25-1	medium-sized	NA	TRBJ1-5	TGTGCCAGCAGTGGAAAGTCCGGGTGGGATCAGCCCCAGCATTTT	CASSGKSGWDQPQHF
TRBV12-3/TRBV12-4	few	TRBD2	TRBJ2-3	TGTGCCAGCAACTTTATGGCTAGCGGGAGAGGAGATACGCAGTATTTT	CASNFMASGRGDTQYF
TRBV7-6	many	NA	TRBJ2-5	TGTGCCAGCAGCTTAGGAAGGGCGGCTGGAGAGACCCAGTACTTC	CASSLGRAAGETQYF
TRBV6-5	NA	TRBD1	TRBJ1-6	TGTGCCAGCACCGACAGGGAGGTTTCACCCCTCCACTTT	CASTDREVSPLHF
TRBV5-1	many	NA	TRBJ2-2	TGCGCCAGCAGCGAGTCGGTGCTAGCGAGTGCGTATACCGGGGAGCTGTTTTTT	CASSESVLASAYTGELFF
TRBV20-1	many	TRBD2	TRBJ2-2	TGCAGTGCTAGGGTGGGGACTAGCGGGAGGAGGGTCACCGGGGAGCTGTTTTTT	CSARVGTSGRRVTGELFF
TRBV6-5	NA	NA	TRBJ1-3	TGTGCCAGCAGTTACTCGCTGGCAAGCCTCTCTGGAAACACCATATATTTT	CASSYSLASLSGNTIYF
TRBV12-3/TRBV12-4	NA	NA	TRBJ2-2	TGTGCCAGCACTTTAAGGGGCAGTTTAGACACCGGGGAGCTGTTTTTT	CASTLRGSLDTGELFF
TRBV24-1	many	TRBD1	TRBJ1-2	TGTGCCACCAGCCCCTCCGGGACAGCGGGAGGCTACACCTTC	CATSPSGTAGGYTF
TRBV12-3/TRBV12-4	many	TRBD1	TRBJ1-2	TGTGCCAGCACCACCATGGACAGGGCTGGCTACACCTTC	CASTTMDRAGYTF
TRBV25-1	NA	NA	TRBJ2-7	TGTGCCAGCAGTGAAAGCGGACAGTTTGATCAAGACTTC	CASSESGQFDQDF
TRBV7-2	NA	TRBD1	TRBJ1-2	TGTGCCAGCACCGACAGGGCGGGGAGCGGCTACACCTTC	CASTDRAGSGYTF
TRBV11-2	once	NA	TRBJ1-1	TGTGCCAGCAGCCCAGGGACCACGTTTACATTGAACACTGAAGCTTTCTTT	CASSPGTTFTLNTEAFF
TRBV7-2	NA	TRBD2	TRBJ2-7	TGTGCCAGCAGCTTATTCTCATGGGGGAGGGCCCTCGAGCAGTACTTC	CASSLFSWGRALEQYF
TRBV2	NA	NA	TRBJ1-6	TGTGCCAGCCGAATGGGAGGGTCCTATAATTCACCCCTCCACTTT	CASRMGGSYNSPLHF
TRBV7-9	NA	NA	TRBJ2-3	TGTGCCAGCAGCCCCTTTGCGGGGGATACGCAGTATTTT	CASSPFAGDTQYF